The 10 T cell receptor beta chains listed next were all sequenced from one sample in a study of cytomegalovirus exposure and HLA in healthy donors. The PCR made use of 60 Vbeta and 13 Jbeta primers. The method was immunoSEQ multiplex PCR; TCRdb's version includes in-frame clones alone and lacks a portion of them. This table holds 110,000 to 150,000 clones, just under 85% found once. The material sequenced was PBMCs. The receptors derive from a woman aged 60-70 years in good health and CMV-seropositive.

This chain joins TRBV27 and TRBJ2-1, with 9 bases that match TRBD2. Germline V gene lookup returns CDR1 MNHEY and CDR2 SMNVEV (reference sequence). After removal of 7 bases from V and 8 bases from J, the junction contained 9 bases not matched to a gene. The CDR3 contains 14 residues. The CDR3 DNA is TGTGCCAGCATGAAAGGGACTAGCTCCGATGAGCAGTTCTTC. Amino acids: CASMKGTSSDEQFF.

This clone came up a few times. This chain joins TRBV4-3 and TRBJ2-1, with unresolved D. Germline CDR1 reads LGHNA; CDR2 reads YSLEER. The CDR3 loop spans 16 amino acids. The V and J ends lost 1 base and 7 bases respectively, with 17 bases between them. The CDR3 DNA is TGCGCCAGCAGCCAAGTCTTCCAGCGAGGTCGGAATGAGCAGTTCTTC. The encoded protein is CASSQVFQRGRNEQFF.

The V and J genes are TRBV7-9 and TRBJ1-5; D might be TRBD1 (5 bases). Germline lookup yields CDR1 SEHNR and CDR2 FQNEAQ (reference sequence). This CDR3 has 13 residues. V dropped 6 bases and J dropped 7 bases, with 13 bases sitting between them. DNA of the CDR3: TGTGCCAGCAGTCCCTCGGGGGAGCAGCCCCAGCATTTT. As protein: CASSPSGEQPQHF.

The chain carries TRBV28 and TRBJ2-1; 9 positions agree with TRBD1. V was clipped by 8 bases and J by 5 bases; unmatched bases: 1. Per the germline V gene, CDR1 is MDHEN and CDR2 is SYDVKM. The CDR3 contains 12 residues. The CDR3 here is CASRTGDNEQFF. The DNA of the CDR3 is TGTGCCAGCCGGACAGGGGACAATGAGCAGTTCTTC. Supplemented by reference TRBV28 and TRBJ2-1, the full variable domain reads DVKVTQSSRYLVKRTGEKVFLECVQDMDHENMFWYRQDPGLGLRLIYFSYDVKMKEKGDIPEGYSVSREKKERFSLILESASTNQTSMYLCASRTGDNEQFFGPGTRLTVL.

The rearrangement uses TRBV28 and TRBJ2-3; TRBD2 matches at 8 bases. The J segment lost 2 bases and the V segment lost 7 bases, leaving 11 bases of the junction unmatched. Germline V gene sequence: CDR1 MDHEN, CDR2 SYDVKM. This CDR3 is 16 amino acids long. Here the CDR3 reads CASITGGSLFTDTQYF. The CDR3 coding sequence is TGTGCCAGCATCACGGGGGGGAGCCTGTTCACAGATACGCAGTATTTT.

The V and J genes are TRBV7-2 and TRBJ2-1, with 8 bases identical to TRBD2. After removal of 9 bases from V and 1 base from J, the junction contained 8 bases not matched to a gene. This CDR3 region has 15 residues. Germline-derived CDR1 and CDR2 are SGHTA and FQGNSA. CDR3 residues: CASMVASGSYNEQFF. The CDR3 nucleotides read TGTGCCAGTATGGTCGCTAGCGGGTCCTACAATGAGCAGTTCTTC.

V usage is TRBV30 and J usage is TRBJ2-7; D may be TRBD1 (5 bases). The germline V gene has CDR1 GTSNPN and CDR2 SVGIG (reference sequence). The V gene lost 0 bases and the J gene lost 3 bases, with 9 bases spanning the gap. The CDR3 loop spans 13 amino acids. CDR3 nucleotide sequence: TGTGCCTGGAGTGTGCAGGGAAACTACGAGCAGTACTTC. As protein: CAWSVQGNYEQYF.

The V call is TRBV29-1, the J call TRBJ2-7; the match to TRBD1 covers 10 bases. The CDR3 has 14 residues. Germline CDR1 is SQVTM and CDR2 is ANQGSEA. Germline trimming cut 5 bases from V and 6 bases from J; bases unmatched to any gene: 10. The CDR3 DNA reads as TGCAGCGTTATTTATCAAGGGACAGGGGCCGAGCAGTACTTC. This codes for CSVIYQGTGAEQYF.

The chain couples TRBV27 to TRBJ2-7; perhaps TRBD2 as D (5 bases). With 2 bases removed from V and 3 bases from J, the gap between germline ends came to 11 bases. This CDR3 comprises 14 residues. The germline CDR1 and CDR2 sequences are MNHEY and SMNVEV (reference sequence). As DNA, the CDR3 is TGTGCCAGCAGTTTAGAGGGAAAAAGCTACGAGCAGTACTTC. Translation gives CASSLEGKSYEQYF.

The rearrangement uses TRBV7-9 and TRBJ1-5; 10 bases fit TRBD1. The CDR3 length is 16 residues. Germline CDR1 is SEHNR and CDR2 is FQNEAQ (reference sequence). V trimming: 0 bases; J trimming: 4 bases; junction bases outside the gene matches: 3. Written as DNA, the CDR3 is TGTGCCAGCAGCTTAGCGACAGGGGGCCCAAATCAGCCCCAGCATTTT. Translating gives CASSLATGGPNQPQHF.